The clone carrying this T cell receptor (beta chain) was seen many times. This beta chain represents an off-target read in a library built for alpha chains; its size is of limited meaning. Each CDR3 protein gets one entry after TCRdb re-called the 5' RACE reads with MiXCR. The sample consists of about 4,400 distinct CDR3 sequences, about a fifth of them appearing once. The time point here: sample taken at primary tumor resection. Unsorted tumor, nontumor lung tissue or cryopreserved PBMC supplied the whole RNA. Samples were obtained from more than 70 donors, all untreated early-stage non-small cell lung cancer patients. This CDR3 comprises 15 residues. V was clipped by 4 bases and J by 5 bases; unmatched bases: 6. CDR1 and CDR2 (germline): SEHNR, FQNEAQ (reference sequence). This record comes from a study of spatial heterogeneity in lung cancer.

The input for sequencing was normal lung tissue next to the tumor, taken at surgery. This TCR was sampled from a female donor with early-stage non-small cell lung cancer. The chain couples TRBV7-9 to TRBJ1-1; 11 bases align to TRBD1. The CDR3 sequence is CASSSPGQGVTEAFF. CDR3 bases: TGTGCCAGCAGCTCACCGGGACAGGGGGTTACTGAAGCTTTCTTT.